This is a list of T cell receptor beta chains from one sample in a study of memory CD4+ T cells and cytomegalovirus serostatus. Only in-frame clones appear in the TCRdb table, and some are missing; sequencing was by immunoSEQ multiplex PCR. The table includes approximately 45,000 clones, 70% to 80% detected once. The sequenced sample was memory CD4+ T cells from blood. Receptors were obtained from an adult in good health and CMV-seronegative. Both conserved end residues are part of each CDR3. D genes are given only for firm matches. A row's size may be missing; if present it is once, few, many or a size class.

TRBD2,TRBV7-9,TRBJ2-2,-,CASSLSHTSGSAGELFF,TGTGCCAGCAGCTTATCGCATACTAGCGGGAGTGCCGGGGAGCTGTTTTTT
-,TRBV28,TRBJ1-4,-,CASSRGSATNEKLFF,TGTGCCAGCAGCCGAGGAAGTGCAACTAATGAAAAACTGTTTTTT
-,TRBV15,TRBJ2-7,-,CATSRLTSSHSYEQYF,TGTGCCACCAGCAGATTAACCAGTTCCCACTCCTACGAGCAGTACTTC
-,TRBV19,TRBJ1-5,-,CASRLSLGYQPQHF,TGTGCCAGTAGGTTAAGTTTGGGCTATCAGCCCCAGCATTTT
-,TRBV7-9,TRBJ1-1,-,CASSLAKDMNTEAFF,TGTGCCAGCAGCTTAGCGAAGGACATGAACACTGAAGCTTTCTTT
-,TRBV7-6,TRBJ1-1,-,CASSPGQLTLWGTEAFF,TGTGCCAGCAGCCCCGGGCAGCTAACACTGTGGGGCACTGAAGCTTTCTTT
TRBD2,TRBV5-6,TRBJ2-5,once,CASSRIPGLSGRGETQYF,TGTGCCAGCAGCAGAATACCCGGGCTCAGCGGGAGGGGAGAGACCCAGTACTTC
TRBD1,TRBV7-8,TRBJ1-1,few,CASSPGTGKAFF,TGTGCCAGCAGCCCAGGGACAGGGAAAGCTTTCTTT
-,TRBV9,TRBJ1-4,once,CASSSVGGEKLFF,TGTGCCAGCAGCTCAGTCGGGGGTGAAAAACTGTTTTTT
-,TRBV30,TRBJ2-7,-,CAWSPGDYEQYF,TGTGCCTGGAGTCCCGGGGATTACGAGCAGTACTTC
TRBD1,TRBV7-2,TRBJ1-2,-,CASSFDRVYGYTF,TGTGCCAGCAGCTTTGACAGGGTCTATGGCTACACCTTC
-,TRBV27,TRBJ1-4,-,CASSLGRANEKLFF,TGTGCCAGCAGTTTAGGCAGGGCTAATGAAAAACTGTTTTTT
-,TRBV30,TRBJ2-6,-,CAWSVGGTGANVLTF,TGTGCCTGGAGTGTTGGGGGAACTGGGGCCAACGTCCTGACTTTC
TRBD2,TRBV10-2,TRBJ2-3,few,CASRRLAGESDTQYF,TGCGCCAGCAGGCGACTAGCGGGAGAGTCAGATACGCAGTATTTT